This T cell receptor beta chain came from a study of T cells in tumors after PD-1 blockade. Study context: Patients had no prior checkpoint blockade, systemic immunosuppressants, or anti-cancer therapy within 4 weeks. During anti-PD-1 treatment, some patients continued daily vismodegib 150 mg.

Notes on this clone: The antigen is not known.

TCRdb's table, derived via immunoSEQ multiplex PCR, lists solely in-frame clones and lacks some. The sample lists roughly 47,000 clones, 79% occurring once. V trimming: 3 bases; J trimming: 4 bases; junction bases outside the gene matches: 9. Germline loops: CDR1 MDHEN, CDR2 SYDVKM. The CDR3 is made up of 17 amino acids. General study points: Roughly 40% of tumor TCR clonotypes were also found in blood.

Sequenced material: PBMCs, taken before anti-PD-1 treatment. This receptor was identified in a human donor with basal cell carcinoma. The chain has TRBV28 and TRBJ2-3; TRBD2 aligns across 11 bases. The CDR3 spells CASSFGTSGLRADTQYF. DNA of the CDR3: TGTGCCAGCAGTTTCGGGACTAGCGGCCTTCGGGCAGATACGCAGTATTTT.